This TCR beta chain was sequenced in a study of blood T cell repertoires in COVID-19. CDR1 SGHRS and CDR2 YFSETQ come from the germline V gene. V lost 6 bases and J lost 2, with 12 bases in between. This CDR3 region has 13 residues. As processed by the authors: Amplification of reference gene primers provided the estimated nucleated cell counts. Sequencing used immunoSEQ multiplex PCR; TCRdb keeps in-frame clones, though not all of them. V, J and clone size are those of that table, while D and trimming were read from the DNA. The table shows more than 85,000 clones, with roughly 90% occurring only once.

The material sequenced was peripheral blood. The sequence derives from a human donor with COVID-19, enrolled during active disease. The donor label of this sample is uncertain. The J gene is TRBJ2-7, the V gene TRBV5-1, with TRBD2 as a possible D gene (5 bases). DNA of the CDR3: TGCGCCAGCACCAACCGGGGAACCTACGAGCAGTACTTC. This codes for CASTNRGTYEQYF.